A single sample gave rise to the 24 T cell receptor beta chains below, sequenced in a study of Graves' ophthalmopathy and Graves' hyperthyroidism. Researchers took RNA transcripts and amplified TCR beta CDR3 regions from them. Amplification began with first-round RT-PCR using HTBI primers, then second-round multiplex PCR was performed. TCRdb reprocessed the multiplex PCR reads with MiXCR, giving one entry per CDR3 protein. Among 35,000 to 50,000 distinct CDR3 sequences, roughly 50% were seen once, and the ten largest hold 20% to 30%. The sample was peripheral blood. The receptor set was obtained from an adult woman with stable Graves' hyperthyroidism.

The chain uses TRBV2 and TRBJ2-7; TRBD1 matches at 9 bases. Per the germline V gene, CDR1 is SNHLY and CDR2 is FYNNEI. V trimming: 1 base; J trimming: 3 bases; junction bases outside the gene matches: 1. This CDR3 contains 14 residues. The CDR3 reads CASSEGDRDYEQYF. CDR3 coding DNA: TGTGCCAGCAGTGAAGGGGACAGGGACTACGAGCAGTACTTC.

Worth noting for this clonotype: An end of the junction differs from the germline gene, which may be a read error. The chain is built from TRBV27 and TRBJ1-1; D gene ambiguous. This CDR3 is 13 amino acids long. Germline lookup yields CDR1 MNHEY and CDR2 SMNVEV (reference sequence). The CDR3 loop is CTGSAPRSTETFF. The CDR3 DNA is TGTACCGGCAGTGCGCCAAGGTCCACTGAAACTTTCTTT.

V is TRBV4-2 and J is TRBJ2-1; no clear D gene. The CDR3 totals 16 residues. Germline CDR1 is LGHNA and CDR2 is YNFKEQ. V lost 1 base and J 0 bases, leaving 10 bases between the germline ends. The CDR3 DNA reads as TGTGCCAGCAGCCAAGCCACCGGAAGCTCCTACAATGAGCAGTTCTTC. Its translation: CASSQATGSSYNEQFF.

There are many counts of this clonotype. This rearrangement joins TRBV6-5 to TRBJ1-5; D remains unclear. Germline CDR1 MNHEY, CDR2 SVGAGI. V was clipped by 2 bases and J by 7 bases, with 9 bases between them. The CDR3 length is 13 residues. The CDR3 sequence is CASSYRGGQPQHF. The CDR3 DNA reads as TGTGCCAGCAGTTACCGGGGAGGGCAGCCCCAGCATTTT.

The V and J genes are TRBV25-1 and TRBJ2-7; 12 bases agree with TRBD1. Judging by the DNA end, TRBJ2-5 fits better; the J call may be wrong. CDR1 is MGHDK and CDR2 is SYGVNS in the germline V gene. The CDR3 consists of 14 residues. CDR3 residues: CASTGTGGLETQYF. The DNA of the CDR3 is TGTGCCAGCACCGGGACAGGGGGCCTAGAGACCCAGTACTTC.

The chain uses TRBV4-2 and TRBJ2-2; D is unclear. The CDR3 loop spans 11 amino acids. V was shortened by 4 bases and J by 6 bases, with 3 bases between the two germline ends. CDR1 is LGHNA, CDR2 YNFKEQ, per germline. CDR3 sequence (DNA): TGTGCCAGCAGCCCCCCCGGGGAGCTGTTTTTT. Its translation is CASSPPGELFF.

This clonotype was seen many times. The genes are TRBV12-3 or TRBV12-4 and TRBJ1-3; unclear D gene. The CDR3 has 14 amino acids. V lost 3 bases and J lost 1, with 7 bases in between. CDR3 loop: CASSFGLSGNTIYF. The CDR3, as DNA: TGTGCCAGCAGTTTTGGGCTATCTGGAAACACCATATATTTT.

The chain is built from TRBV7-9 and TRBJ2-5; 7 bases are shared with TRBD1. V lost 5 bases and J lost 9; bases outside the gene matches: 12. CDR1 SEHNR and CDR2 FQNEAQ come from the germline V gene (reference sequence). The length of the CDR3 is 14 residues. The CDR3 DNA follows: TGTGCCAGCAGCCAACAGGGGTCGTACCAGCCCCAGTACTTC. Amino acids: CASSQQGSYQPQYF.

The rearrangement links TRBV7-8 to TRBJ2-6, with a tentative D call TRBD1 (6 bases). CDR1 is SGHVS and CDR2 is FQNEAQ in the germline V gene. Trimming took off 5 bases at V and 0 bases at J, with 20 bases between the two ends. CDR3 length equals 19 residues. CDR3 loop: CASSPRAGTPSSGANVLTF. CDR3 nucleotide sequence: TGTGCCAGCAGCCCGCGAGCCGGGACACCTAGCTCTGGGGCCAACGTCCTGACTTTC.

This clonotype was found many times. The V and J genes are TRBV28 and TRBJ2-7, with 9 bases that match TRBD1. Germline CDR1 and CDR2: MDHEN and SYDVKM. The trim removed 4 bases at V and 6 bases at J, leaving 10 bases unmatched. The CDR3 sequence is 15 residues long. This CDR3 reads CASSYWTGAPFEQYF. DNA of the CDR3: TGTGCCAGCAGTTACTGGACAGGGGCTCCCTTCGAGCAGTACTTC. Drawing the rest from reference TRBV28 and TRBJ2-7, the complete variable domain is DVKVTQSSRYLVKRTGEKVFLECVQDMDHENMFWYRQDPGLGLRLIYFSYDVKMKEKGDIPEGYSVSREKKERFSLILESASTNQTSMYLCASSYWTGAPFEQYFGPGTRLTVT.

J is TRBJ2-3 and V is TRBV2; no clear D. The CDR3 is 11 amino acids. Germline V gene lookup returns CDR1 SNHLY and CDR2 FYNNEI. Trimming took off 3 bases at V and 7 bases at J, with 5 bases between the two ends. CDR3 coding DNA: TGTGCCAGCAGTGACTGGCATACGCAGTATTTT. It translates to CASSDWHTQYF.

By its share, this clonotype is medium-sized. The chain employs TRBV20-1 and TRBJ2-2; D possibly corresponds to TRBD2 (6 bases). V lost 3 bases and J lost 7, with 9 bases in between. This CDR3 spans 12 amino acids. From germline, CDR1 is DFQATT and CDR2 SNEGSKA (reference sequence). The CDR3 region has the DNA TGCAGTGCTAGGACTAGGAACGGGGAGCTGTTTTTT. Translated: CSARTRNGELFF.

This clonotype was seen ten or more times. The chain uses TRBV5-1 and TRBJ2-7; weak D call: TRBD1 (5 bases). Deletions cut 2 bases from V and 3 bases from J, with 18 bases between. CDR1 is SGHRS, CDR2 YFSETQ, per germline. The CDR3 length is 16 residues. The CDR3 reads CASSFVSTGPFYEQYF. In nucleotides, the CDR3 is TGCGCCAGCAGCTTCGTATCCACAGGTCCCTTCTACGAGCAGTACTTC.

The rearrangement joins TRBV20-1 to TRBJ1-2, with 10 bases identical to TRBD1. J lost 5 bases, V lost 6 bases, and 9 bases had no gene match. The CDR3 is 14 amino acids. Germline values: CDR1 DFQATT, CDR2 SNEGSKA (reference sequence). The CDR3 DNA is TGCAGTGCAACCGGGACGGACAGGGGGTATGGCTACACCTTC. Translation gives CSATGTDRGYGYTF.

The chain couples TRBV19 to TRBJ1-5; no reliable D call. V was trimmed by 5 bases and J by 10 bases, leaving 0 bases between them. This CDR3 region has 8 residues. The V gene's germline CDR1 is LNHDA and CDR2 SQIVND (reference sequence). CDR3 amino acids: CASSPQHF. CDR3 bases: TGTGCCAGTAGTCCCCAGCATTTT.

This clonotype was detected once. V and J are TRBV7-2 and TRBJ2-7, with 9 positions matching TRBD2. Germline CDR1 reads SGHTA; CDR2 reads FQGNSA. This CDR3 region has 13 residues. V was pared by 5 bases and J by 6 bases, with 5 bases of the junction left unmatched. The CDR3 DNA is TGTGCCAGCAGCCAACAAGCGGGAGGCGAGCAGTACTTC. This sequence encodes CASSQQAGGEQYF.

The chain uses TRBV29-1 and TRBJ2-7, with TRBD1 matching over 9 bases. The CDR3 loop spans 12 amino acids. The V gene end was trimmed by 7 bases and the J gene end by 2 bases; junction bases not matched to a gene: 3. Germline lookup yields CDR1 SQVTM and CDR2 ANQGSEA. CDR3 in DNA: TGCAGCGCTGACAGGGGGACCTACGAGCAGTACTTC. Its protein is CSADRGTYEQYF.

This clonotype was seen many times. V gene TRBV5-1 combines with J gene TRBJ1-5; D not certain. The germline V and J ends were trimmed by 4 bases and 4 bases, with 9 bases remaining between them. Germline V gene sequence: CDR1 SGHRS, CDR2 YFSETQ. CDR3 length: 13 residues. The CDR3 spells CASSHRPNQPQHF. The CDR3 nucleotides read TGCGCCAGCAGCCACAGACCGAATCAGCCCCAGCATTTT.

This clonotype was counted ten times or more. The chain couples TRBV20-1 to TRBJ2-7; the D gene is possibly TRBD2 (5 bases). The germline V gene has CDR1 DFQATT and CDR2 SNEGSKA (reference sequence). With 0 bases removed from V and 0 bases from J, the gap between germline ends came to 12 bases. This CDR3 spans 15 amino acids. The CDR3 protein is CSAREDLSVSYEQYF. In DNA, the CDR3 is TGCAGTGCTAGAGAGGATCTTAGCGTCTCCTACGAGCAGTACTTC.

This clonotype has ten or more counts. This chain connects TRBV18 to TRBJ1-2, with D unclear. The CDR3 contains 13 residues. V lost 0 bases, J lost 2 bases, and 4 bases lay in between. Germline CDR1 KGHSH, CDR2 LQKENI. In DNA form, the CDR3 reads TGTGCCAGCTCACCACCAGGGAACTATGGCTACACCTTC. Amino acids: CASSPPGNYGYTF.

In this sample, this clonotype turned up many times. The rearrangement uses TRBV28 and TRBJ1-5; D is ambiguous. The germline V and J ends were trimmed by 4 bases and 0 bases, with 7 bases remaining between them. CDR1 and CDR2 (germline): MDHEN, SYDVKM. The CDR3 contains 14 residues. CDR3 loop: CASSSLDSNQPQHF. CDR3 coding DNA: TGTGCCAGCAGTTCCCTAGATAGCAATCAGCCCCAGCATTTT. The full variable domain, rest sourced from reference TRBV28 and TRBJ1-5, is DVKVTQSSRYLVKRTGEKVFLECVQDMDHENMFWYRQDPGLGLRLIYFSYDVKMKEKGDIPEGYSVSREKKERFSLILESASTNQTSMYLCASSSLDSNQPQHFGDGTRLSIL.

V is TRBV7-9 and J is TRBJ2-5, with 10 bases fitting TRBD1. The CDR3 consists of 14 residues. Germline-derived CDR1 and CDR2 are SEHNR and FQNEAQ (reference sequence). J was trimmed by 5 bases and V by 8 bases; bases with no gene match: 8. This chain's CDR3 is CASRAGTGEETQYF. Here the CDR3 DNA reads TGTGCCAGCCGGGCCGGGACAGGGGAGGAGACCCAGTACTTC.

This clonotype was observed at least ten times. The J gene is TRBJ2-7, the V gene TRBV6-5; 10 positions agree with TRBD1. From germline, CDR1 is MNHEY and CDR2 SVGAGI. CDR3 size: 14 residues. Unmatched junction bases numbered 5, after V lost 4 bases and J lost 5 bases. CDR3 loop: CASSSGTGVNEQYF. The CDR3 bases are TGTGCCAGCAGTTCCGGGACAGGGGTGAACGAGCAGTACTTC.

A few counts support this clonotype. CDR3 nucleotide sequence: TGTGCCACCAGCAGCCCCTCGGGGGTGAACTATGGCTACACCTTC. Protein: CATSSPSGVNYGYTF. The chain links TRBV15 to TRBJ1-2, with D possibly TRBD1 on 5 matching bases. The CDR3 is 15 residues long. Trimming removed 3 bases from V and 2 bases from J, with 13 bases in between. The germline V gene has CDR1 LNHNV and CDR2 YYDKDF (reference sequence).